The text below deals with one TCR beta chain. The sample originates from a study of cytomegalovirus exposure and HLA in healthy donors. On the study more broadly: About 80 million unique TCRs from HLA-typed donors made up an early data release. Researchers found that about 84% of around 400 genotyped donors fell within the Caucasian-associated ancestry cluster.

In the PCR, 60 Vbeta and 13 Jbeta primers were used. Measured with immunoSEQ multiplex PCR; TCRdb has only the in-frame clones, and not every one. The sample has 150,000 to 200,000 clones; around 75% are singletons. The receptor was isolated from a woman aged 40 to 49 in good health and CMV-seropositive. Source material: PBMCs.

The CDR3 is CASSLEGGSSGNTIYF. The CDR3 DNA follows: TGCGCCAGCAGCTTGGAGGGGGGGAGCTCTGGAAACACCATATATTTT. The rearrangement uses TRBV5-1 and TRBJ1-3; D is perhaps TRBD1 (6 bases). V was shortened by 0 bases and J by 0 bases, with 10 bases between the two germline ends. This CDR3 region has 16 residues. Germline V CDR1 and CDR2: SGHRS, YFSETQ.